Listed here are 19 T cell receptor beta chains from one sample, sequenced in a study of OX40 agonist ivuxolimab in advanced cancers. Repertoires were generated with immunoSEQ multiplex PCR, while TCRdb's copy carries only in-frame clones and drops some. The table has some 42,000 clones, 82% seen once. The sample in question was CD4+ or CD8+ T cells sorted from blood, obtained in a trial of the OX40 agonist ivuxolimab. These receptors all stem from an adult with an advanced solid tumor such as melanoma, head and neck, liver or kidney cancer.

A single count supports this clone. V is TRBV6-4 and J is TRBJ2-6; D call uncertain. The ends were cut back, 2 bases at V and 0 bases at J, with 5 bases in the middle. Germline V CDR1 and CDR2: MRHNA, SNTAGT. The CDR3 totals 15 residues. CDR3 sequence (DNA): TGTGCCAGCAGTGACGACAACTCTGGGGCCAACGTCCTGACTTTC. This gives the protein CASSDDNSGANVLTF.

This chain uses TRBV18 with TRBJ2-7, with D perhaps TRBD1 or TRBD2 (5 bases each). The germline V gene encodes CDR1 KGHSH and CDR2 LQKENI. With 0 bases removed from V and 2 bases from J, the gap between germline ends came to 20 bases. The CDR3 sequence is 18 residues long. In DNA, the CDR3 is TGTGCCAGCTCACCACCAAAGGGGAGACAGTCGGGGACCTACGAGCAGTACTTC. Its translation is CASSPPKGRQSGTYEQYF.

This chain joins TRBV7-8 and TRBJ2-4, with TRBD2 matching 9 bases. Germline loops: CDR1 SGHVS, CDR2 FQNEAQ. V dropped 5 bases and J dropped 7; count of bases not matched to a gene: 15. CDR3 length equals 17 residues. This CDR3 reads CASSPHRGGRASNIQYF. Here the CDR3 DNA reads TGTGCCAGCAGCCCCCACCGAGGCGGGAGGGCCTCGAACATTCAGTACTTC. The full variable domain, completed using reference TRBV7-8 and TRBJ2-4, is GAGVSQSPRYKVAKRGQDVALRCDPISGHVSLFWYQQALGQGPEFLTYFQNEAQLDKSGLPSDRFFAERPEGSVSTLKIQRTQQEDSAVYLCASSPHRGGRASNIQYFGAGTRLSVL.

CDR3 sequence reads: CASSQDRGGGLPGTQYF. DNA for the CDR3: TGCGCCAGCAGCCAAGATCGAGGCGGGGGGCTTCCGGGGACCCAGTACTTC. This chain connects TRBV4-1 to TRBJ2-5, with 8 nucleotides matching TRBD2. This CDR3 is 17 amino acids long. From germline, CDR1 is MGHRA and CDR2 YSYEKL. V lost 0 bases and J lost 7; bases outside the gene matches: 13.

V usage is TRBV11-3 and J usage is TRBJ2-3; possible D gene TRBD2, 5 bases. CDR1 and CDR2 (germline): SGHNT, YENEEA. The CDR3 has 15 amino acids. The V end lost 4 bases, the J end lost 2 bases, and 13 bases lay between the germline ends. CDR3: CASSSLAGNTDTQYF. CDR3 nucleotides: TGTGCCAGCAGCTCCCTAGCTGGGAACACAGATACGCAGTATTTT.

The CDR3, as DNA: TGTGCCAGCAGAGACACAGTTAACTATGGCTACACCTTC. Translated: CASRDTVNYGYTF. The rearrangement links TRBV5-4 to TRBJ1-2; D unclear. The V end was cut by 5 bases, the J end by 1 base, with 9 bases between. The V gene's germline CDR1 is SGHNT and CDR2 YYREEE (reference sequence). The CDR3 covers 13 residues.

The chain uses TRBV10-3 and TRBJ2-3; D unresolved. Trimming shortened V by 0 bases and J by 6 bases, and 19 bases separated the two germline ends. The CDR3 consists of 17 residues. Germline V lookup: CDR1 ENHRY, CDR2 SYGVKD. In nucleotides, the CDR3 is TGTGCCATCAGTGAGTCTGGGCCAAAAGAACGGAAGGATACGCAGTATTTT. Amino acids: CAISESGPKERKDTQYF.

J is TRBJ2-1 and V is TRBV9; TRBD1 agrees at 7 bases. The CDR3 is made up of 16 amino acids. CDR1 and CDR2 (germline): SGDLS, YYNGEE. J lost 5 bases, V lost 0 bases, and 8 bases had no gene match. Written as DNA, the CDR3 is TGTGCCAGCAGCGTAGAAGGGACAGAGTTCAACAATGAGCAGTTCTTC. Encoded protein: CASSVEGTEFNNEQFF.

This chain uses TRBV13 with TRBJ2-7; TRBD1 might be the D (5 bases). The CDR3 has 14 residues. CDR1 is PRHDT and CDR2 is FYEKMQ in the germline V gene (reference sequence). V was trimmed by 5 bases and J by 1 base, leaving 12 bases between them. The CDR3 nucleotides read TGTGCCAGCAGCATGGACAAGGCTTCCTACGAGCAGTACTTC. As protein: CASSMDKASYEQYF.

This CDR3 reads CASSYSRESGSYEQYF. The CDR3 DNA reads as TGTGCCAGCAGTTACTCGAGGGAAAGTGGCTCCTACGAGCAGTACTTC. This rearrangement joins TRBV6-5 to TRBJ2-7; D might be TRBD2 (5 bases). Germline lookup yields CDR1 MNHEY and CDR2 SVGAGI. Trimming pared 0 bases from V and 0 bases from J, leaving 12 bases between. The CDR3 extends over 16 amino acids.

The CDR3 protein is CASSLTGNTIYF. The DNA for the CDR3 is TGTGCCAGCAGCTTGACAGGAAACACCATATATTTT. The chain links TRBV11-2 to TRBJ1-3; D unresolved. This CDR3 has 12 amino acids. In germline, CDR1 is SGHAT, CDR2 FQNNGV. Trimming removed 3 bases at V and 4 bases at J, with 4 bases between.

This rearrangement joins TRBV27 to TRBJ2-1, with D hard to call. Germline CDR1 and CDR2: MNHEY and SMNVEV (reference sequence). Trimming cost V 3 bases and J 9 bases, with 9 bases left between them. The CDR3 has 12 residues. The CDR3 protein is CASSFPGLEQFF. The CDR3 DNA sequence: TGTGCCAGCAGTTTTCCCGGGCTTGAGCAGTTCTTC.

CDR3 amino acids: CSVGSGYSNQPQHF. Here the CDR3 DNA reads TGCAGCGTTGGGTCAGGCTATAGCAATCAGCCCCAGCATTTT. The rearrangement uses TRBV29-1 and TRBJ1-5, with unresolved D. This CDR3 spans 14 amino acids. CDR1 SQVTM and CDR2 ANQGSEA come from the germline V gene. Trimming removed 4 bases at V and 0 bases at J, with 10 bases between.

V and J are TRBV5-4 and TRBJ2-5; 11 positions agree with TRBD2. The V gene end was trimmed by 4 bases and the J gene end by 1 base; junction bases not matched to a gene: 6. Germline-derived CDR1 and CDR2 are SGHNT and YYREEE (reference sequence). This CDR3 contains 16 residues. The CDR3 DNA reads as TGTGCCAGCAGCCCACCCGGGACTAGCGGCCAAGAGACCCAGTACTTC. Translated, it gives CASSPPGTSGQETQYF.

V usage is TRBV4-1 and J usage is TRBJ2-7; D unclear. The CDR3 contains 15 residues. Trimming left V 0 bases short and J 3 bases short, with 12 bases between. The germline gives CDR1 MGHRA, CDR2 YSYEKL. CDR3 region: CASSQEPFLDYEQYF. CDR3 sequence (DNA): TGCGCCAGCAGCCAAGAACCCTTCTTGGACTACGAGCAGTACTTC.

The chain has TRBV11-2 and TRBJ1-5, with D tentatively TRBD1 (6 bases). Germline V lookup: CDR1 SGHAT, CDR2 FQNNGV. The CDR3 spans 14 residues. V lost 6 bases, J lost 10 bases, and 19 bases lay in between. The CDR3 reads CASSQDSSLDPQHF. The DNA of the CDR3 is TGTGCCAGCAGTCAGGACAGTTCACTGGATCCCCAGCATTTT.

The gene calls are TRBV4-2 and TRBJ2-2; 11 bases align to TRBD2. Germline CDR1 is LGHNA and CDR2 is YNFKEQ. The CDR3 is 17 residues long. J lost 7 bases, V lost 4 bases, and 11 bases had no gene match. CDR3 sequence (DNA): TGTGCCAGCAGCCCTCGGATAGCGGGGGGGCAAGGCGGGGAGCTGTTTTTT. This sequence encodes CASSPRIAGGQGGELFF.

The genes are TRBV30 and TRBJ1-5; D remains ambiguous. The CDR3 totals 13 residues. The germline V and J ends were trimmed by 2 bases and 5 bases, with 10 bases remaining between them. Germline lookup yields CDR1 GTSNPN and CDR2 SVGIG (reference sequence). This CDR3 is CAWSRSKDQPQHF. CDR3 nucleotides: TGTGCCTGGAGTAGGTCGAAGGATCAGCCCCAGCATTTT.

V is TRBV27 and J is TRBJ2-7, with no clear D. The V gene's germline CDR1 is MNHEY and CDR2 SMNVEV (reference sequence). CDR3 length: 13 residues. Trimming removed 6 bases from V and 3 bases from J, with 12 bases in between. In nucleotides, the CDR3 is TGTGCCAGCAGAAGTGGCAGTGACTACGAGCAGTACTTC. It codes for CASRSGSDYEQYF.